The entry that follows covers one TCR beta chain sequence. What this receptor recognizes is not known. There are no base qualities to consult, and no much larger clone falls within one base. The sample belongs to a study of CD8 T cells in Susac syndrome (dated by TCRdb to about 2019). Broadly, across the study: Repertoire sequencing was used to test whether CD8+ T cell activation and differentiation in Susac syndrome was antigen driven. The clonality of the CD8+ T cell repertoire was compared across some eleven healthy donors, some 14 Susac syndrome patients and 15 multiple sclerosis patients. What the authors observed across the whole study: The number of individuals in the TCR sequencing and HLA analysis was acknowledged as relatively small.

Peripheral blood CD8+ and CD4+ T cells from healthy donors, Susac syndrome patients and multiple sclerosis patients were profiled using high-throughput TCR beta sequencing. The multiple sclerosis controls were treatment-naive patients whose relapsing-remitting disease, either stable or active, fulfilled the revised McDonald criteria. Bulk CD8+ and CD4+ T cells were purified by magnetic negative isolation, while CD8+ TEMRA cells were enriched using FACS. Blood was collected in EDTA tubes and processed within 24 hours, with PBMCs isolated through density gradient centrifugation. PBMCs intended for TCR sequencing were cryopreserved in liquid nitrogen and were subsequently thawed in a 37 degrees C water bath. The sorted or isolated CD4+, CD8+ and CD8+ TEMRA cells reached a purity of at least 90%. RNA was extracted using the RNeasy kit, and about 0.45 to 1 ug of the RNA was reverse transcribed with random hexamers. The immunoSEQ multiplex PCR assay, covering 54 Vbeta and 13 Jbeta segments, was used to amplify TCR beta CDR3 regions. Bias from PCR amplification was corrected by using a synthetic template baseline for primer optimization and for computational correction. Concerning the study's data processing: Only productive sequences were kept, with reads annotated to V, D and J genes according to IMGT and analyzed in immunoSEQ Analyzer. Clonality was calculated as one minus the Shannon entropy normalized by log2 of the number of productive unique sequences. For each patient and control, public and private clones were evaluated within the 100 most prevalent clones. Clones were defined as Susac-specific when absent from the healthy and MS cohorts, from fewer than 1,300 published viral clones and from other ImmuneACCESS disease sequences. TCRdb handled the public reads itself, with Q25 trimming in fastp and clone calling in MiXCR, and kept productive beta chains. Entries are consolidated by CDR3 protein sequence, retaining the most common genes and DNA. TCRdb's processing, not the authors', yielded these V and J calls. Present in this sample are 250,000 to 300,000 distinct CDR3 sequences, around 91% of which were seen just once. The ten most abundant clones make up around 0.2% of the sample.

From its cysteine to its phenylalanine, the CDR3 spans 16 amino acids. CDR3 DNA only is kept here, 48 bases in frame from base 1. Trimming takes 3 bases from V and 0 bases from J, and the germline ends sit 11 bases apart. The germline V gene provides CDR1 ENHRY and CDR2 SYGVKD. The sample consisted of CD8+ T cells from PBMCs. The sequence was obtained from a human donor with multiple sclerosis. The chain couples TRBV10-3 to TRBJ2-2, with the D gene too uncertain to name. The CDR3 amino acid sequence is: CAISESANPNTGELFF. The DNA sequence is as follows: TGTGCCATCAGTGAATCGGCAAACCCGAACACCGGGGAGCTGTTTTTT.